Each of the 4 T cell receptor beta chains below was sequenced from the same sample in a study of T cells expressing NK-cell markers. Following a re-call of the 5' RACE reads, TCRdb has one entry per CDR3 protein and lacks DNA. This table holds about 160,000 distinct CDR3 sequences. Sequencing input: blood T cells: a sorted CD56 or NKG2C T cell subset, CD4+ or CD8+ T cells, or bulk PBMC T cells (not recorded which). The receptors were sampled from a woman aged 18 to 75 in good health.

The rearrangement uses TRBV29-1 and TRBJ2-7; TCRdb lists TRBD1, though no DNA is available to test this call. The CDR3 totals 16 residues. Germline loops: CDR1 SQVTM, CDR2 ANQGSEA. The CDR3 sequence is CSVGGRTVGGQYEQYF.

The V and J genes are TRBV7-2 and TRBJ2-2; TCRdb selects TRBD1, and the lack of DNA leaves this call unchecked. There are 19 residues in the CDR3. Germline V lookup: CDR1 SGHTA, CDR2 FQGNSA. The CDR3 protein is CASSLAPSGGTGYTGELFF.

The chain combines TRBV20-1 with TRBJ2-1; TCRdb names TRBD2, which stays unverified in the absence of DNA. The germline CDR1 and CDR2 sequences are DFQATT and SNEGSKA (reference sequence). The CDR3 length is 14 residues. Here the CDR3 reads CSARPSGRRNEQFF.

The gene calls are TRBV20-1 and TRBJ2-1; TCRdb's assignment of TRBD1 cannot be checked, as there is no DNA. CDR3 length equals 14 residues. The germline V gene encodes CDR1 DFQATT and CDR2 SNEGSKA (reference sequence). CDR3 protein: CSATGPRGPDEQFF.